This is a list of T cell receptor beta chains from one sample in a study of blood T cell repertoires in COVID-19. Clones were sequenced by immunoSEQ multiplex PCR, and TCRdb holds only the in-frame ones, with some missing. Of tens of thousands of clones listed, roughly 89% were seen once; the top ten hold about 5%. Source material: peripheral blood. The receptors originated from a man aged 55 to 70 with COVID-19, enrolled during active disease. Both conserved end residues are trimmed from each CDR3. Fields, in order: D gene, J gene, V gene, CDR3 protein. D genes are given only for firm matches.

D: NA
J: TRBJ2-7
V: TRBV27
CDR3: ASSWGGQGEQY

D: TRBD1
J: TRBJ1-5
V: TRBV19
CDR3: ASSVGTGGRQPQH

D: TRBD1
J: TRBJ1-5
V: TRBV19
CDR3: ASRDRALGAQH

D: NA
J: TRBJ1-5
V: TRBV5-5
CDR3: ASSPGQLYQPQH

D: NA
J: TRBJ1-2
V: TRBV28
CDR3: ASSSYGTQTYNYGYT

D: TRBD2
J: TRBJ2-3
V: TRBV5-1
CDR3: ASSLGTSGTNTQY

D: NA
J: TRBJ2-5
V: TRBV19
CDR3: ASSIWGRETQY

D: NA
J: TRBJ2-1
V: TRBV4-2
CDR3: ASSQENTWWF

D: NA
J: TRBJ1-5
V: TRBV11-2
CDR3: ASSLVTGDQPQH

D: NA
J: TRBJ2-7
V: TRBV4-1
CDR3: ASSLLDVSYEQY

D: TRBD1
J: TRBJ2-1
V: TRBV25-1
CDR3: ASSPLNRGLNNEQF

D: NA
J: TRBJ2-2
V: TRBV6-5
CDR3: ASSFNTGELF

D: TRBD1
J: TRBJ2-7
V: TRBV12-5
CDR3: ASGPRGSYEQY

D: TRBD2
J: TRBJ2-3
V: TRBV29-1
CDR3: SVEEGTSGGTDTQY

D: TRBD1
J: TRBJ2-7
V: TRBV11-2
CDR3: ASSLQPATGEAYEQY

D: NA
J: TRBJ1-1
V: TRBV5-1
CDR3: ASSLALEDTEAF

D: TRBD1
J: TRBJ1-1
V: TRBV5-1
CDR3: ASSLRQGVSTEAF

D: NA
J: TRBJ1-5
V: TRBV5-1
CDR3: ASSLDTGLNQPQH

D: NA
J: TRBJ2-1
V: TRBV29-1
CDR3: SVATTGQF

D: TRBD1
J: TRBJ2-7
V: TRBV11-2
CDR3: ASSEPKGQRSYEQY

D: NA
J: TRBJ2-1
V: TRBV5-6
CDR3: ASSLDDSHNEQF

D: TRBD2
J: TRBJ2-1
V: TRBV28
CDR3: AATGGSSYNEQF

D: TRBD2
J: TRBJ2-1
V: TRBV4-2
CDR3: ASSHGTSGSLYNEQF

D: NA
J: TRBJ2-1
V: TRBV29-1
CDR3: SVVHGSYNEQF

D: NA
J: TRBJ1-1
V: TRBV27
CDR3: ASSWGGRLNTEAF

D: NA
J: TRBJ1-2
V: TRBV6-4
CDR3: ASSPRAENYGYT

D: TRBD1
J: TRBJ1-2
V: TRBV18
CDR3: ASSPKVDRVDYGYT

D: TRBD2
J: TRBJ2-1
V: TRBV2
CDR3: ASRGLAANEQF

D: NA
J: TRBJ1-5
V: TRBV6-5
CDR3: ASSQQFQGAQPQH

D: TRBD2
J: TRBJ2-7
V: TRBV19
CDR3: ASNRGLAGVNEQY

D: TRBD1
J: TRBJ2-1
V: TRBV27
CDR3: ASRRQGANEQF

D: NA
J: TRBJ1-6
V: TRBV28
CDR3: ASSLGGSPASPLH

D: TRBD2
J: TRBJ2-2
V: TRBV18
CDR3: ASSPGVAGEQVGGELF

D: NA
J: TRBJ1-1
V: TRBV7-9
CDR3: ASSFGTEAF

D: NA
J: TRBJ1-4
V: TRBV2
CDR3: ASRVPGAGDATNEKLF